The sample holds a few counts of the clone carrying this T cell receptor (beta chain). No antigen is known for it. The data are from a study of breast tumors, draining lymph nodes, adjacent tissues. TCRdb analysed the multiplex PCR reads with MiXCR anew, one entry per CDR3 protein. The repertoire holds about 140,000 distinct CDR3 sequences, with approximately 30% as singletons. The study's findings and limits: Tumor repertoires ranked between lymph nodes and nontumor tissue in diversity, with V and J gene preferences. Luminal-like breast cancer showed significantly greater tumor-nontumor repertoire similarity than basal-like breast cancer did. The data were judged consistent with most tumor T cells coming from lymph node and expanding in tumor.

Germline CDR1 is MNHNY and CDR2 is SVGAGI (reference sequence). This CDR3 has 12 residues. V was pared by 4 bases and J by 8 bases, with 3 bases of the junction left unmatched. Breast cancer patients provided tissue from their axillary draining lymph nodes. The source of this sequence is a female donor with breast cancer. Some clones in this sample may be carry-over from other donors' samples. The sequenced sample was axillary lymph node tissue. The chain carries TRBV6-6 and TRBJ1-1, with 8 bases matching TRBD1. The CDR3 loop is CASSWDRSEAFF. CDR3 DNA: TGTGCCAGCAGTTGGGACAGGAGCGAAGCTTTCTTT.